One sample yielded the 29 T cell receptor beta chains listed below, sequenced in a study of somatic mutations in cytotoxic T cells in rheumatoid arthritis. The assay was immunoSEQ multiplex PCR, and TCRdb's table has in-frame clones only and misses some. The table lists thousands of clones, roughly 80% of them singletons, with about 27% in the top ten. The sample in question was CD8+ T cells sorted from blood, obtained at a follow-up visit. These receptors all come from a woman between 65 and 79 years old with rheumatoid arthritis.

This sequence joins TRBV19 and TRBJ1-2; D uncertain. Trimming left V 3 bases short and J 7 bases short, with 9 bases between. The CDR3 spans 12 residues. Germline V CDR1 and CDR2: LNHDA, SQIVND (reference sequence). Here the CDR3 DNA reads TGTGCCAGTAGTATTAGTGCGTCTGGCTACACCTTC. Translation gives CASSISASGYTF.

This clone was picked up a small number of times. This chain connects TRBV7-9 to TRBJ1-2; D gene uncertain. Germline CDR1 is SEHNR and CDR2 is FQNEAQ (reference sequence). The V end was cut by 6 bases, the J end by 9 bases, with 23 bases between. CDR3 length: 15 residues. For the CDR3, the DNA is TGTGCCAGCAGTCATTCAGACCGGGAAAAGGGTCGCTACACCTTC. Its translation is CASSHSDREKGRYTF.

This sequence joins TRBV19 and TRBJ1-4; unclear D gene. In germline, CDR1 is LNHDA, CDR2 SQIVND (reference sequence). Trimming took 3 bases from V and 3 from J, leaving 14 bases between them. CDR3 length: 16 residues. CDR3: CASSMGSGKANEKLFF. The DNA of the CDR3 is TGTGCCAGTAGTATGGGAAGTGGCAAGGCTAATGAAAAACTGTTTTTT.

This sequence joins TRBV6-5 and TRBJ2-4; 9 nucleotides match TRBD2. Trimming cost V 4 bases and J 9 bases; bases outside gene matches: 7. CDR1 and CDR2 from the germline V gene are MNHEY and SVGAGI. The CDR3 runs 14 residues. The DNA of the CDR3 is TGTGCCAGCAGTTCCAATAGCGGGAGTTCCATTCAGTACTTC. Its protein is CASSSNSGSSIQYF.

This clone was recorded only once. CDR3 residues: CASSLAVNEQFF. As DNA, the CDR3 is TGTGCCAGCAGCTTAGCCGTCAATGAGCAGTTCTTC. The rearrangement joins TRBV7-9 to TRBJ2-1; D gene ambiguous. The germline V gene has CDR1 SEHNR and CDR2 FQNEAQ (reference sequence). The CDR3 sequence is 12 residues long. The V end was cut by 0 bases, the J end by 6 bases, with 3 bases between.

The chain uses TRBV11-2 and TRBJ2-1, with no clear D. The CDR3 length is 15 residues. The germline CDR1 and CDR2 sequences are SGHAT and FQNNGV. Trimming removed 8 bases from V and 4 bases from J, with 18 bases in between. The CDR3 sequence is CASYSQEPPYNEQFF. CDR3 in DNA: TGTGCCAGCTACTCCCAGGAGCCCCCTTACAATGAGCAGTTCTTC.

The DNA of the CDR3 is TGTGCCAGCAGCCCCGTAGCGGGAGGGCTGAATAATGAGCAGTTCTTC. Translating gives CASSPVAGGLNNEQFF. This chain uses TRBV4-2 with TRBJ2-1, with 11 nucleotides matching TRBD2. Germline CDR1 is LGHNA and CDR2 is YNFKEQ. Trimming at V came to 4 bases and at J to 7 bases, leaving 9 bases not matched to a gene. This CDR3 has 16 residues.

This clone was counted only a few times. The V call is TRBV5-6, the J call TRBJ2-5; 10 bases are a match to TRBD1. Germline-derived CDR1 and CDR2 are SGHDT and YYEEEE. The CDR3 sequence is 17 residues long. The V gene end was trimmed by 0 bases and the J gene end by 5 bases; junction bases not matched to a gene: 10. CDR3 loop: CASSLASGTGAGETQYF. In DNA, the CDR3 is TGTGCCAGCAGCTTGGCCTCCGGGACAGGGGCTGGGGAGACCCAGTACTTC.

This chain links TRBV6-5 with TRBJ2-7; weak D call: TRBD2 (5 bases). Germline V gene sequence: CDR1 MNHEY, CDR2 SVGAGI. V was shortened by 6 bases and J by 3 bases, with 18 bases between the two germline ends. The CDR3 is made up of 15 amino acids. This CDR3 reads CASSEDLGPSYEQYF. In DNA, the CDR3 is TGTGCCAGCAGCGAGGACTTGGGCCCAAGCTACGAGCAGTACTTC.

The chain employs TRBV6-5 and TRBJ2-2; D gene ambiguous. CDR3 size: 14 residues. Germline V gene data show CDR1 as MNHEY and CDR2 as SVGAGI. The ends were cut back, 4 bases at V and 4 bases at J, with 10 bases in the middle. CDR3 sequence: CASSFYAATGELFF. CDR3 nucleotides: TGTGCCAGCAGTTTCTACGCGGCCACCGGGGAGCTGTTTTTT.

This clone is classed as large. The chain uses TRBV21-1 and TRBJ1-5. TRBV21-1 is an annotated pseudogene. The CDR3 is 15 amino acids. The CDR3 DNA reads TGTGCCAGCAGCAAGGGACGGCGGTCGGTAGAGCCCCAGCATTTT. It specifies CASSKGRRSVEPQHF.

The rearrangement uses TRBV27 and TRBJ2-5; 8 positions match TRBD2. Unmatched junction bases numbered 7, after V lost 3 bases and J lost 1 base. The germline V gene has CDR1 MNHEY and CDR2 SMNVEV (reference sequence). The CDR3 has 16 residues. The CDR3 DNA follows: TGTGCCAGCAGTTTCTCCCTAGCGGGCCGCCAAGAGACCCAGTACTTC. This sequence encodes CASSFSLAGRQETQYF.

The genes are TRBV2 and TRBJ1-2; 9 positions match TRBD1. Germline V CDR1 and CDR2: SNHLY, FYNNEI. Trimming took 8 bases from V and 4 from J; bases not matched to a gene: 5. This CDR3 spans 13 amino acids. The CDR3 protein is CASLRGQGYGYTF. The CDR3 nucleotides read TGTGCCAGCCTACGGGGACAGGGCTATGGCTACACCTTC.

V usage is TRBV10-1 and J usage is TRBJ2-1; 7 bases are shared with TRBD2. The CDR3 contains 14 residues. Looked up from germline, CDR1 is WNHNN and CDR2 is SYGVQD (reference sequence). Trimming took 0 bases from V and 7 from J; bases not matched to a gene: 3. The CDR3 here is CASSESGSGNEQFF. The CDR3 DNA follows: TGCGCCAGCAGTGAGTCGGGTAGCGGGAATGAGCAGTTCTTC.

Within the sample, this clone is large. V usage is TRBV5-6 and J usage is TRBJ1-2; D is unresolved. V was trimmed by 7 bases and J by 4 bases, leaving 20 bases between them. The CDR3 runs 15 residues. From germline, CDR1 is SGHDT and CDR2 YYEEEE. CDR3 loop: CASCLYRQFIYGYTF. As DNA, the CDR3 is TGTGCCAGCTGCCTATATCGGCAGTTCATCTATGGCTACACCTTC.

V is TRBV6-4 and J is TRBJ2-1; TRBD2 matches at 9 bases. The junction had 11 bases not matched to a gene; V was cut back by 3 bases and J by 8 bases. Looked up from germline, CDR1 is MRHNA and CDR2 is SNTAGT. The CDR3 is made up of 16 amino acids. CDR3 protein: CASSERLAAPNDEQFF. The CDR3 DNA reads TGTGCCAGCAGTGAGAGACTAGCGGCTCCTAACGATGAGCAGTTCTTC.

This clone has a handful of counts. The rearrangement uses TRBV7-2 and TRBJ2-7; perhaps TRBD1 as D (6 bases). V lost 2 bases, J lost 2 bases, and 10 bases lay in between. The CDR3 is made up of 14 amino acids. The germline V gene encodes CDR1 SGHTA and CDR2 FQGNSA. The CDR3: CASSLRDNAYEQYF. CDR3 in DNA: TGTGCCAGCAGCTTAAGGGACAATGCCTACGAGCAGTACTTC. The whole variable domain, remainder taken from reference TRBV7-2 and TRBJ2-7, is GAGVSQSPSNKVTEKGKDVELRCDPISGHTALYWYRQSLGQGLEFLIYFQGNSAPDKSGLPSDRFSAERTGGSVSTLTIQRTQQEDSAVYLCASSLRDNAYEQYFGPGTRLTVT.

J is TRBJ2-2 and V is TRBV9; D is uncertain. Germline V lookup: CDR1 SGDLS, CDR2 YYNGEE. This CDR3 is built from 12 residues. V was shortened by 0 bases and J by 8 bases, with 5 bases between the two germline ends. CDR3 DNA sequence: TGTGCCAGCAGCGTAGGTGGGGGGGAGCTGTTTTTT. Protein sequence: CASSVGGGELFF.

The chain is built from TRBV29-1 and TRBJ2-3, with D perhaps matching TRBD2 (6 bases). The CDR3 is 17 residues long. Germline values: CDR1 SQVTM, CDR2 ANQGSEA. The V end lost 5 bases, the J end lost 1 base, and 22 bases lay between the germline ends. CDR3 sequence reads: CSVQLLTGGDGTDTQYF. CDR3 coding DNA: TGCAGCGTTCAACTACTCACGGGCGGGGATGGCACAGATACGCAGTATTTT.

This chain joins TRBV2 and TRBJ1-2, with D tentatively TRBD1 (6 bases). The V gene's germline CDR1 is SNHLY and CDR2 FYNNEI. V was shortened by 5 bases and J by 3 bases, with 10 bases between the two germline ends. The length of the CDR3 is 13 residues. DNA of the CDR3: TGTGCCAGCAGTTCACAGGGCTACTATGGCTACACCTTC. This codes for CASSSQGYYGYTF.

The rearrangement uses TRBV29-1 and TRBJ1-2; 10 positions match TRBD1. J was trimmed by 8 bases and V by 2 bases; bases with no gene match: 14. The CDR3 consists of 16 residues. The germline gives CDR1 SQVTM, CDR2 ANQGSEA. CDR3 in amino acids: CSVESGSDRGRRGYTF. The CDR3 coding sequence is TGCAGCGTTGAAAGCGGAAGTGACAGGGGGCGTCGAGGCTACACCTTC.

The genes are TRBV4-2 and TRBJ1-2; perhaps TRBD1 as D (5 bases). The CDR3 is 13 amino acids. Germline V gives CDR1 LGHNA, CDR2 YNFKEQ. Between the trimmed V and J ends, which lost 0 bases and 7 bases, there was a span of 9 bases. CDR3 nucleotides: TGTGCCAGCAGCCAAGACCGGGGCGGTGGCTACACCTTC. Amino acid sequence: CASSQDRGGGYTF.

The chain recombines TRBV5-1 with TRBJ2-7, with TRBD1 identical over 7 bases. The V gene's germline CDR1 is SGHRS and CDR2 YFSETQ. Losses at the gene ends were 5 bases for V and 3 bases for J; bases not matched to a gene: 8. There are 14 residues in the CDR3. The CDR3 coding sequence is TGCGCCAGCAGTTCGGACAGGTGGATCTACGAGCAGTACTTC. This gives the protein CASSSDRWIYEQYF.

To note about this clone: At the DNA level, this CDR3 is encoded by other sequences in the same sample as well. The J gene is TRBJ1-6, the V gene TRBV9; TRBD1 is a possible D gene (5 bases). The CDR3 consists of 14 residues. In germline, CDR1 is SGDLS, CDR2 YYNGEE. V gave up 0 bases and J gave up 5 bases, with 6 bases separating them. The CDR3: CASSVGGDNSPLHF. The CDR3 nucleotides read TGTGCCAGCAGCGTAGGAGGGGATAATTCACCCCTCCACTTT.

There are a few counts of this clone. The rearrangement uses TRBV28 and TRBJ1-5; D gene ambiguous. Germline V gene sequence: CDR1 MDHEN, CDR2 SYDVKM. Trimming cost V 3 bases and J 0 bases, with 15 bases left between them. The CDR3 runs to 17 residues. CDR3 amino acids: CASSLIAAGYSNQPQHF. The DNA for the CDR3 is TGTGCCAGCAGTTTGATCGCGGCAGGCTATAGCAATCAGCCCCAGCATTTT.

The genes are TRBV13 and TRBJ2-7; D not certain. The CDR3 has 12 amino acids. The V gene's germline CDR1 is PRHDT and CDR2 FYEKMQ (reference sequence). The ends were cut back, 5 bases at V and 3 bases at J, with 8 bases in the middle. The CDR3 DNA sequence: TGTGCCAGCAGCGCCGTAAACTACGAGCAGTACTTC. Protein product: CASSAVNYEQYF.

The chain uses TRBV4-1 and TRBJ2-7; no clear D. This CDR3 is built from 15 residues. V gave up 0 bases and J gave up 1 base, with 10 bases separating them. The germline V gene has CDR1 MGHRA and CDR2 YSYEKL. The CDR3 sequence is CASSQDSRRSYEQYF. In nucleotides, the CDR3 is TGCGCCAGCAGCCAAGATTCGCGGCGTTCCTACGAGCAGTACTTC.

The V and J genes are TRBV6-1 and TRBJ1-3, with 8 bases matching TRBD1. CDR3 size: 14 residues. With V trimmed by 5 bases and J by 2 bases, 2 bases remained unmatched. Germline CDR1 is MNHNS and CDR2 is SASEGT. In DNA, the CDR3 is TGTGCCAGCAGTCTGGACAGGGCTGGAAACACCATATATTTT. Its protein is CASSLDRAGNTIYF.

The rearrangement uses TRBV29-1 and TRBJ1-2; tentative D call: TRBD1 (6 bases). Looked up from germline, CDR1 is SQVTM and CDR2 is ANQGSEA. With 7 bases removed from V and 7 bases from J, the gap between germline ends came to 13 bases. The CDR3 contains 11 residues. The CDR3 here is CSGAGDFGYTF. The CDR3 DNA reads TGCAGCGGCGCAGGGGATTTTGGCTACACCTTC.